This T cell receptor beta chain was documented in a study of CD8 T cells in ankylosing spondylitis. Study-wide points: The disease-linked clones had a CD8+ phenotype and low blood frequencies. A TCR beta motif made of several highly homologous variants seemed typical of ankylosing spondylitis blood. Some motif variants had been reported before (in reactive arthritis synovial fluid and blood).

Libraries of TCR beta came from quantitative 5'-RACE with molecular barcodes. In TCRdb, the 5' RACE reads were re-called with MiXCR into one record per CDR3 protein. The table records 800,000 to 900,000 distinct CDR3 sequences, about 12% of them present only once. The table lists this clonotype with a few counts. As yet, its antigen is unknown. Per germline, CDR1 DFQATT and CDR2 SNEGSKA (reference sequence). The CDR3 is made up of 12 amino acids. The V gene lost 6 bases and the J gene lost 9 bases, with 15 bases spanning the gap. The TCR originated in a male donor with ankylosing spondylitis. The chain is built from TRBV20-1 and TRBJ1-5; no clear D gene. The material sequenced was blood, either unsorted or a sorted T cell fraction (not recorded which). CDR3 bases: TGCAGTGCGCGGGATGTCGGGAGGCCCCAGCATTTT. Protein sequence: CSARDVGRPQHF.